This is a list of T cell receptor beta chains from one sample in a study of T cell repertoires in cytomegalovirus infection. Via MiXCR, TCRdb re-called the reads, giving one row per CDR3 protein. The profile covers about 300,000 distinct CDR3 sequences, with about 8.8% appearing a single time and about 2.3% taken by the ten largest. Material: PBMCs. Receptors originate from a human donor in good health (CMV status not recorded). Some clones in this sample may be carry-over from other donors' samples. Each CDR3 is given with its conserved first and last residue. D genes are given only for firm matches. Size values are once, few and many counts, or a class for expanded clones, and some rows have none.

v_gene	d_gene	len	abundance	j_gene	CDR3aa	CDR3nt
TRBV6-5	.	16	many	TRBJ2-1	CASSYVGPLGGNEQFF	TGTGCCAGCAGTTACGTGGGTCCCCTAGGGGGAAATGAGCAGTTCTTC
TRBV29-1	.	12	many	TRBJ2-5	CSVVQSQETQYF	TGCAGCGTTGTACAAAGCCAAGAGACCCAGTACTTC
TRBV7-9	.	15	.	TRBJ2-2	CASSLDRTFTGELFF	TGTGCCAGCAGCTTAGACAGGACCTTCACCGGGGAGCTGTTTTTT
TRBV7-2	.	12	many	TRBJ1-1	CASEQGITEAFF	TGTGCCAGCGAACAGGGAATAACTGAAGCTTTCTTT
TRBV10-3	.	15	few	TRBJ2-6	CAIRIMLSGANVLTF	TGTGCCATCAGGATTATGCTCTCTGGGGCCAACGTCCTGACTTTC
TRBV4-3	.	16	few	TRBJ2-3	CASSQEGYPPTDTQYF	TGCGCCAGCAGCCAAGAGGGGTATCCCCCAACAGATACGCAGTATTTT
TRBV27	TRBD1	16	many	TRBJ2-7	CASSRVGTGSRYEQYF	TGTGCCAGCAGTCGGGTCGGGACAGGTTCCCGCTACGAGCAGTACTTC
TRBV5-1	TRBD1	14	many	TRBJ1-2	CASSNSGTGFDYTF	TGCGCCAGCAGCAACTCCGGGACAGGGTTCGACTACACCTTC
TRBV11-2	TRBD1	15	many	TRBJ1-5	CASSLVGQGGQPQHF	TGTGCCAGCAGCTTAGTCGGACAGGGGGGTCAGCCCCAGCATTTT
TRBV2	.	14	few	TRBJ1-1	CARTLGQGVTEAFF	TGTGCCAGGACCCTTGGGCAGGGTGTGACTGAAGCTTTCTTT
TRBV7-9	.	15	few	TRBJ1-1	CASSFAGTVNTEAFF	TGTGCCAGCAGCTTTGCGGGGACGGTGAACACTGAAGCTTTCTTT
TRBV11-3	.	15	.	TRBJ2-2	CASSLQATNTGELFF	TGTGCCAGCAGCTTACAGGCAACTAACACCGGGGAGCTGTTTTTT
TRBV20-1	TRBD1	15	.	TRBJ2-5	CSATDGTGGWETQYF	TGCAGTGCTACGGATGGGACAGGGGGCTGGGAGACCCAGTACTTC
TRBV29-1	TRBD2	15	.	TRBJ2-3	CSVEVVLAGTDTQYF	TGCAGCGTTGAAGTGGTGCTAGCGGGGACAGATACGCAGTATTTT
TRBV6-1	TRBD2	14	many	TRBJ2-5	CASSGVSGWETQYF	TGTGCCAGCAGTGGGGTTAGCGGGTGGGAGACCCAGTACTTC
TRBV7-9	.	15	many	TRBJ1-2	CASSLNSGSNYGYTF	TGTGCCAGCAGCTTAAATTCAGGGAGTAACTATGGCTACACCTTC
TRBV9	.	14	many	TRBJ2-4	CASSVGVFKNIQYF	TGTGCCAGCAGCGTAGGAGTCTTCAAAAACATTCAGTACTTC
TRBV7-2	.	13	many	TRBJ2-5	CASSSDLVGTQYF	TGTGCCAGCAGCTCGGACCTAGTTGGGACCCAGTACTTC
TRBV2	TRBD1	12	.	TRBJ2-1	CASKGGVNEQFF	TGTGCCAGCAAAGGGGGCGTGAATGAGCAGTTCTTC
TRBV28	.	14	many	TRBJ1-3	CATVPQGSGNTIYF	TGTGCCACCGTTCCGCAGGGGTCTGGAAACACCATATATTTT
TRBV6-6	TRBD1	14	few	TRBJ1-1	CASKTGVLNTEAFF	TGTGCCAGCAAAACAGGGGTTTTGAACACTGAAGCTTTCTTT
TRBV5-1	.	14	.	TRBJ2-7	CASSVGHNSYEQYF	TGCGCCAGCAGCGTGGGACATAACTCCTACGAGCAGTACTTC
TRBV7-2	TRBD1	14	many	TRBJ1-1	CASSWGTAGTEAFF	TGTGCCAGCAGCTGGGGGACAGCGGGAACTGAAGCTTTCTTT
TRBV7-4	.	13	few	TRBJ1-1	CASSFSGSTEAFF	TGTGCCAGCAGCTTCTCAGGGAGCACTGAAGCTTTCTTT
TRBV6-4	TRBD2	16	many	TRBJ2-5	CASTGLAGLLQETQYF	TGTGCCAGCACCGGACTAGCGGGGCTACTGCAAGAGACCCAGTACTTC
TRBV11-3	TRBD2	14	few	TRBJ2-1	CASSPGGRYNEQFF	TGTGCCAGCAGCCCGGGGGGTAGGTACAATGAGCAGTTCTTC
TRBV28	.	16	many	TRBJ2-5	CASSLRLTGWGETQYF	TGTGCCAGCAGTTTACGACTAACAGGGTGGGGAGAGACCCAGTACTTC
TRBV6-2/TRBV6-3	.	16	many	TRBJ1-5	CASSYSGGFSNQPQHF	TGTGCCAGCAGTTACTCGGGAGGGTTTAGCAATCAGCCCCAGCATTTT
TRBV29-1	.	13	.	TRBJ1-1	CSGQMVGNTEAFF	TGCAGCGGACAGATGGTCGGGAACACTGAAGCTTTCTTT
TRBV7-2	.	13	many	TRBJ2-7	CASSLGRWGEQYF	TGTGCCAGCAGCTTAGGGAGGTGGGGCGAGCAGTACTTC
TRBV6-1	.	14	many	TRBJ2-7	CASSGRDKRYEQYF	TGTGCCAGCAGTGGCCGGGACAAGCGCTACGAGCAGTACTTC
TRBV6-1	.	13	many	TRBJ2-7	CASRLAGPYEQYF	TGTGCCAGCAGGCTGGCAGGGCCCTACGAGCAGTACTTC
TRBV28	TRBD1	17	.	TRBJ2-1	CASRPVRDREYYNEQFF	TGTGCCAGCAGACCGGTCCGGGACAGGGAATACTACAATGAGCAGTTCTTC
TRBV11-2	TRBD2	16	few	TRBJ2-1	CASSSIAGLSYNEQFF	TGTGCCAGCAGCTCGATAGCGGGGCTGTCCTACAATGAGCAGTTCTTC
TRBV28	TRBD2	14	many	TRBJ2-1	CASSFAGAYNEQFF	TGTGCCAGCAGTTTTGCGGGGGCCTACAATGAGCAGTTCTTC
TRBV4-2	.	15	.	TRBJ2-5	CASSQGAQGGETQYF	TGTGCCAGCAGCCAAGGGGCTCAGGGAGGCGAGACCCAGTACTTC
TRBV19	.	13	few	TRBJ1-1	CASSQRQNTEAFF	TGTGCCAGTAGTCAAAGACAGAACACTGAAGCTTTCTTT
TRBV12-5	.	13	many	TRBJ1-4	CASTSPSGEKLFF	TGTGCTAGCACCTCCCCGTCGGGTGAAAAACTGTTTTTT
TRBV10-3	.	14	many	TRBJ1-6	CASRDSPTGSPLHF	TGTGCCAGCCGGGACTCACCGACGGGCTCACCCCTCCACTTT
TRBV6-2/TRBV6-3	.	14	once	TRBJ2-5	CASSYSFGPGTQYF	TGTGCCAGCAGTTACTCGTTTGGACCCGGGACCCAGTACTTC
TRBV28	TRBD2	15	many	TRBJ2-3	CASSLGTSGTDTQYF	TGTGCCAGCAGTTTGGGGACTAGCGGCACAGATACGCAGTATTTT
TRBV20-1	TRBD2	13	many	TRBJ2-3	CSAGGGDADTQYF	TGCAGTGCCGGGGGAGGGGACGCAGATACGCAGTATTTT
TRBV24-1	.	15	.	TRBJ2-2	CATSDPGWGTGELFF	TGTGCCACCAGTGATCCCGGATGGGGGACCGGGGAGCTGTTTTTT
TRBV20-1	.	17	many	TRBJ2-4	CSAREGPGGAGKNIQYF	TGCAGTGCTAGAGAAGGCCCAGGGGGGGCTGGCAAAAACATTCAGTACTTC
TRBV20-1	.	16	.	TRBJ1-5	CSAIPFSRGGNQPQHF	TGCAGTGCTATACCCTTCTCCCGGGGAGGCAATCAGCCCCAGCATTTT
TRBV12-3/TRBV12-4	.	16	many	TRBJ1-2	CASSLWGRDTNYGYTF	TGTGCCAGCAGTTTATGGGGCAGAGATACTAACTATGGCTACACCTTC
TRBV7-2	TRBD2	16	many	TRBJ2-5	CASSLTSGGAIETQYF	TGTGCCAGCAGCTTGACTAGCGGGGGGGCCATCGAGACCCAGTACTTC
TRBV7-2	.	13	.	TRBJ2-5	CASSPSSQETQYF	TGTGCCAGCAGCCCGTCGAGCCAAGAGACCCAGTACTTC
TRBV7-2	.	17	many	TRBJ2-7	CASSHQARLPSYYEQYF	TGTGCCAGCAGCCACCAAGCGAGACTCCCATCATACTACGAGCAGTACTTC
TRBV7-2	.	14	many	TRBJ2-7	CASSPQGLSYEQYF	TGTGCCAGCAGCCCACAGGGCCTCTCCTACGAGCAGTACTTC
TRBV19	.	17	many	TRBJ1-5	CASSIWGTGLGNQPQHF	TGTGCCAGTAGTATATGGGGAACAGGGCTTGGCAATCAGCCCCAGCATTTT
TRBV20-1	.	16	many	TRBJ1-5	CSARSGRGKGNQPQHF	TGCAGTGCTAGGTCAGGGAGGGGGAAGGGCAATCAGCCCCAGCATTTT
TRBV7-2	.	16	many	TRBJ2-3	CASSLLAGSSTDTQYF	TGTGCCAGCAGCTTATTGGCGGGGTCGAGCACAGATACGCAGTATTTT
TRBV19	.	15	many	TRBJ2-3	CASSARQDLRDTQYF	TGTGCCAGTAGTGCCCGACAGGACCTAAGAGATACGCAGTATTTT
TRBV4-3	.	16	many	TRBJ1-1	CASSQEGWGGGTEAFF	TGCGCCAGCAGCCAAGAAGGGTGGGGAGGGGGCACTGAAGCTTTCTTT